A selection of T cell receptor beta chains follows, all from one sample in a study of human T cells and chemical hapten exposure. MiXCR, applied by TCRdb to the RACE reads, yields one record per CDR3 protein. Among 85,000 to 120,000 distinct CDR3 sequences listed, more than 10% were seen once. Sample: whole blood, taken in connection with sensitization to the hapten diphenylcyclopropenone (DPC). The receptors derive from a woman between 50 and 59 years old with alopecia areata. Some clones in this sample may be carry-over from other donors' samples. CDR3s include the opening cysteine and the closing phenylalanine or tryptophan. D genes are given only for firm matches. The size entry is marked missing in some rows and otherwise reads once, few, many or a size class.

TRBV12-5	15	TRBJ2-7	TRBD2	.	TGTGCTAGTGGCACGAACCCTAGCGGGACCTACGAGCAGTACTTC	CASGTNPSGTYEQYF
TRBV28	16	TRBJ1-5	TRBD1	many	TGTGCCAGCAGGCGCCGACAGGGGGCCGTCAATCAGCCCCAGCATTTT	CASRRRQGAVNQPQHF
TRBV11-2	15	TRBJ2-2	.	.	TGTGCCAGCAGCAGCGGTGGCTCTTGGACCGGGGAGCTGTTTTTT	CASSSGGSWTGELFF
TRBV12-3/TRBV12-4	13	TRBJ2-3	TRBD2	many	TGTGCCATTGCTAGCGGACTCACAGATACGCAGTATTTT	CAIASGLTDTQYF
TRBV18	15	TRBJ1-4	.	.	TGTGCCAGCTCACCACAGAGGGGCGAGGAAGAAAAACTGTTTTTT	CASSPQRGEEEKLFF
TRBV13	14	TRBJ2-7	.	many	TGTGCCAGCAGCTTAGGCGGGAGCTCCCACGAGCAGTACTTC	CASSLGGSSHEQYF
TRBV28	14	TRBJ2-5	TRBD2	.	TGTGCCAGCATTCGAGCGGGAGGGGAAGAGACCCAGTACTTC	CASIRAGGEETQYF
TRBV6-6	16	TRBJ2-3	.	.	TGTGCCAGCAACAAGGGGCCTTACCATAGCACAGATACGCAGTATTTT	CASNKGPYHSTDTQYF
TRBV12-3/TRBV12-4	13	TRBJ2-1	.	few	TGTGCCAGCGGGGGCCCGAGGAGAGATGAGCAGTTCTTC	CASGGPRRDEQFF
TRBV11-2	12	TRBJ2-1	.	many	TGTGCCAGCAGCTTCGGTTCGGATGAGCAGTTCTTC	CASSFGSDEQFF
TRBV12-3/TRBV12-4	11	TRBJ2-2	.	many	TGTGCCAGCCTTGGGACCGGGGAGCTGTTTTTT	CASLGTGELFF
TRBV18	14	TRBJ1-4	TRBD1	many	TGTGCCAGCTCACCCCGCAGGGGGCATGAAAAACTGTTTTTT	CASSPRRGHEKLFF
TRBV6-2/TRBV6-3	15	TRBJ2-1	TRBD1	few	TGTGCCAGCAGTTATAGGCAGGGGGCATGGTATGAGCAGTTCTTC	CASSYRQGAWYEQFF
TRBV13	13	TRBJ2-5	.	many	TGTGCCAGCAGCTACGGGGCGCAAGAGACCCAGTACTTC	CASSYGAQETQYF
TRBV7-9	13	TRBJ1-2	.	.	TGTGCCAGCAGCTTGAGGCTAGTTGGGGGCTACACCTTC	CASSLRLVGGYTF
TRBV20-1	16	TRBJ1-1	.	few	TGCAGTGCTCCCTCCACCCGGGGAGGGATGAACACTGAAGCTTTCTTT	CSAPSTRGGMNTEAFF
TRBV28	16	TRBJ2-2	.	.	TGTGCCAGCACCCTCTTCTCACACAGGAACACCGGGGAGCTGTTTTTT	CASTLFSHRNTGELFF
TRBV6-5	15	TRBJ2-1	TRBD2	many	TGTGCCAGCAGGGGAATAGCGGGAGTTTACAATGAGCAGTTCTTC	CASRGIAGVYNEQFF
TRBV7-9	17	TRBJ2-1	TRBD2	few	TGTGCCAGCGGGACAGACCCGGCGACTAGCGGATACAATGAGCAGTTCTTC	CASGTDPATSGYNEQFF
TRBV28	16	TRBJ2-7	.	.	TGTGCCAGCAGAGCCCCGGGCAGGGGTAGCTCCTACGAGCAGTACTTC	CASRAPGRGSSYEQYF
TRBV12-3/TRBV12-4	16	TRBJ2-2	TRBD1	.	TGTGCCAGCAGTTTAGGACAGGGTCGGAGAACCGGGGAGCTGTTTTTT	CASSLGQGRRTGELFF
TRBV7-9	15	TRBJ2-1	TRBD2	.	TGTGCCAGCAGCTCGCCTGGGACTAGCCGGGCAGAGCAGTTCTTC	CASSSPGTSRAEQFF
TRBV5-6	13	TRBJ1-2	.	.	TGTGCCAGCAGCCCCCGGAAGGGCTATGGCTACACCTTC	CASSPRKGYGYTF
TRBV7-2	15	TRBJ2-5	.	few	TGTGCCAGCAGCGCGAGGGGGGACCCCCAAGAGACCCAGTACTTC	CASSARGDPQETQYF
TRBV6-4	14	TRBJ1-1	.	once	TGTGCCAGCAGTGACTCGGATAATGAATCCCAAGCTTTCTTT	CASSDSDNESQAFF
TRBV2	16	TRBJ2-2	.	few	TGTGCCAGCAACCACCGGCGGAGCCCGAACACCGGGGAGCTGTTTTTT	CASNHRRSPNTGELFF
TRBV11-2	16	TRBJ2-5	.	many	TGTGCCAGCAGGAACTGGGGCGGATCGTACCAAGAGACCCAGTACTTC	CASRNWGGSYQETQYF
TRBV24-1	13	TRBJ1-5	TRBD1	.	TGTGCCACCTCCGGACAGGGACTTCAGCCCCAGCATTTT	CATSGQGLQPQHF
TRBV12-2	19	TRBJ2-7	.	.	TGTGCAAGTCGAGACATCAGCGCAGGGTCACGCGACGATCCCTACGAGCAGTACTTC	CASRDISAGSRDDPYEQYF
TRBV4-1	16	TRBJ2-2	.	.	TGCGCCAGCAGCCCCTTCAGCGGACTCCTGCCTGGGGAGCTGTTTTTT	CASSPFSGLLPGELFF
TRBV7-9	14	TRBJ2-3	.	.	TGTGCCAGCAGCTGGCCACAGAACACAGATACGCAGTATTTT	CASSWPQNTDTQYF
TRBV29-1	12	TRBJ1-2	.	.	TGCAGCGTCGCCGGGACTCCCTCCGGCTACACCTTC	CSVAGTPSGYTF
TRBV7-9	19	TRBJ2-1	TRBD2	.	TGTGCCAGCAGCTCCCCGGACAGGAGAGGGACTAGCGCCTTGAATGAGCAGTTCTTC	CASSSPDRRGTSALNEQFF
TRBV4-2	16	TRBJ2-2	.	few	TGTGCCAGCAGCCAGGACCCGGACAGAATCACCGGGGAGCTGTTTTTT	CASSQDPDRITGELFF
TRBV7-9	12	TRBJ2-5	.	.	TGTGCCAGCAGCAAATACAAAGAGACCCAGTACTTC	CASSKYKETQYF
TRBV12-3/TRBV12-4	13	TRBJ1-5	.	few	TGTGCCAGCACGAGGCAGGGAATTCAGCCCCAGCATTTT	CASTRQGIQPQHF
TRBV12-3/TRBV12-4	13	TRBJ2-1	.	.	.	CASSFGQGNEQFF
TRBV7-2	15	TRBJ2-7	.	.	TGTGCCAGCAGCTTAGACGGGCCCAGGGCTAACGAGCAGTACTTC	CASSLDGPRANEQYF
TRBV18	18	TRBJ1-5	TRBD1	.	TGTGCCAGCTCACAACCGGGACAGGGTAGAGGAAGCAATCAGCCCCAGCATTTT	CASSQPGQGRGSNQPQHF
TRBV4-3	13	TRBJ2-3	.	many	TGCGCCAGCAGCCAAGATCGAGGGGGAGGACAGTATTTT	CASSQDRGGGQYF
TRBV6-5	14	TRBJ1-3	.	many	TGTGCCAGCAGTTATGGGGAAACCGGGAACACCATATATTTT	CASSYGETGNTIYF
TRBV11-2	13	TRBJ1-4	TRBD1	many	TGTGCCAGCAGCTTGAGCGCCAGGGGGAGCCTGTTTTTT	CASSLSARGSLFF
TRBV6-6	14	TRBJ2-7	TRBD1	few	TGTGCCAGCAGACAGAGGGACAGCTCCTACGAGCAGTACTTC	CASRQRDSSYEQYF
TRBV7-9	12	TRBJ2-7	.	.	TGTGCCAGCAGCTTAGCCCAGAGCGAGCAGTACTTC	CASSLAQSEQYF
TRBV7-9	15	TRBJ1-6	.	.	TGTGCCAGCAGCTTAGGGGACCGGGGTGGTTCACCCCTCCACTTT	CASSLGDRGGSPLHF
TRBV20-1	15	TRBJ2-7	.	.	TGCAGTGCTAGGAGGACAGGCAGCGCGGGGGGTGAGCAGTACTTC	CSARRTGSAGGEQYF
TRBV6-5	14	TRBJ2-3	.	many	TGTGCCAGCAGTTACGACTTTAACACAGATACGCAGTATTTT	CASSYDFNTDTQYF
TRBV20-1	16	TRBJ2-3	.	many	TGCAGTGCCCCTCCCGCCCGTAGCGGAGGCACAGATACGCAGTATTTT	CSAPPARSGGTDTQYF
TRBV5-6	14	TRBJ1-5	TRBD1	.	TGTGCCAGCAGCTCCACAGGGGCCAATCAGCCCCAGCATTTT	CASSSTGANQPQHF
TRBV20-1	16	TRBJ1-5	.	few	TGCAGTGCTAGAGGCGTGGCGGGGGCGCCCAATCAGCCCCAGCATTTT	CSARGVAGAPNQPQHF
TRBV2	13	TRBJ2-2	.	.	TGTGCCAGCAATGGCCAAGACACCGGGGAGCTGTTTTTT	CASNGQDTGELFF
TRBV2	13	TRBJ2-7	TRBD1	.	TGTGCCAGCGGGAGACAGGGGGCGAACGAGCAGTACTTC	CASGRQGANEQYF
TRBV4-1	16	TRBJ1-5	TRBD1	few	TGCGCCAGCAGCCAAGCCCTTGGACAGGTCAATCAGCCCCAGCATTTT	CASSQALGQVNQPQHF
TRBV15	13	TRBJ2-2	.	many	TGTGCCACCAGCAGAGATTACACCGGGGAGCTGTTTTTT	CATSRDYTGELFF
TRBV7-2	16	TRBJ1-5	.	few	TGTGCCAGCAGCTTAGCAGGAGTAACAGTCAATCAGCCCCAGCATTTT	CASSLAGVTVNQPQHF
TRBV6-6	14	TRBJ2-1	TRBD2	.	TGTGCCAGCACGAAGACTAGCGGGAGGAATGAGCAGTTCTTC	CASTKTSGRNEQFF
TRBV11-2	14	TRBJ1-6	.	few	TGTGCCAGCAGCATAAACGGGTGGAATTCACCCCTCCACTTT	CASSINGWNSPLHF
TRBV29-1	14	TRBJ2-3	TRBD2	.	TGCAGCGTCGCCGGGGGGGAGCTCACAGATACGCAGTATTTT	CSVAGGELTDTQYF
TRBV5-1	10	TRBJ2-5	.	few	TGCGCCAGCATGGGAGAGACCCAGTACTTC	CASMGETQYF